Below are 2 T cell receptor beta chains sequenced from a single sample in a study of cytomegalovirus exposure and HLA in healthy donors. The PCR was carried out with 60 Vbeta primers and 13 Jbeta primers. Sequenced by immunoSEQ multiplex PCR; TCRdb stores in-frame clones only, minus some. This sample carries 100,000 or so clones, 65% to 85% of them seen once, and the ten largest clones take around 6%. The specimen sequenced was PBMCs. The receptor set was obtained from a male donor in good health and CMV-seronegative.

This chain joins TRBV7-9 and TRBJ2-7; 10 nucleotides line up with TRBD2. V trimming: 5 bases; J trimming: 4 bases; junction bases outside the gene matches: 11. This CDR3 is built from 16 residues. Per germline, CDR1 SEHNR and CDR2 FQNEAQ (reference sequence). CDR3 sequence (DNA): TGTGCCAGCAGCGCACTAGCGGGACCAATTACTTACGAGCAGTACTTC. Its translation: CASSALAGPITYEQYF.

The chain couples TRBV25-1 to TRBJ2-3; D may be TRBD2 (6 bases). Trimming pared 3 bases from V and 6 bases from J, leaving 13 bases between. The CDR3 loop spans 14 amino acids. Germline loops: CDR1 MGHDK, CDR2 SYGVNS. The CDR3 DNA reads TGTGCCAGCAGTGAGTGGGGCGGGATGGATACGCAGTATTTT. It specifies CASSEWGGMDTQYF.